This T cell receptor (beta chain) stems from a study of blood T cell repertoires in COVID-19. Study overall: Material from acute and convalescent COVID-19 was sourced from the United States, Italy and Spain. PBMCs, B-cell-depleted T cells, or T cells were the source of the cDNA or gDNA that made up the material.

In the original processing: Reference gene primer amplification in the assay estimated nucleated cell counts. The method was immunoSEQ multiplex PCR; TCRdb's version includes in-frame clones alone and lacks a portion of them. Clone size and V and J calls were adopted from that table, with D and trimming inferred from the DNA. There are roughly 54,000 clones in the sample; 91% occur only once, and approximately 8% lies in the top ten. The V end was cut by 7 bases, the J end by 4 bases, with 7 bases between. The length of the CDR3 is 11 residues. The receptor comes from a woman aged 55-70 years with active or convalescent COVID-19. The gene calls are TRBV12-3 or TRBV12-4 and TRBJ1-2, with D unclear. Sequenced material: peripheral blood. CDR3 loop: CASTGGYGYTF. The CDR3 DNA reads as TGTGCCAGCACCGGTGGCTATGGCTACACCTTC.